A selection of T cell receptor beta chains follows, all from one sample in a study of T cell changes during pregnancy in multiple sclerosis. Produced via immunoSEQ multiplex PCR; TCRdb's table is partial and in-frame only. The sample includes 70,000 to 85,000 clones, 92% of them seen just once. This material consisted of peripheral blood, taken before pregnancy. The receptors stem from a female donor with multiple sclerosis, enrolled in a pregnancy study. Each CDR3 is given with its conserved first and last residue. Fields, in order: V gene, D gene, J gene, clone size, CDR3 protein, CDR3 DNA. D genes are given only for firm matches. Only part of the rows carry a size: once, few, many, or a class if the clone is expanded.

TRBV7-8,TRBD2,TRBJ2-1,.,CASSSGQILSGINEQFF,TGTGCCAGCAGCTCCGGACAAATACTTAGCGGGATCAATGAGCAGTTCTTC
TRBV13,TRBD1,TRBJ1-2,few,CASSLGTGGYGYTF,TGTGCCAGCAGCTTAGGGACAGGGGGCTATGGCTACACCTTC
TRBV4-1,TRBD2,TRBJ2-1,.,CASSQESKWSGRAGVEFF,TGCGCCAGCAGCCAAGAGTCGAAGTGGAGCGGGAGGGCCGGAGTAGAGTTCTTC
TRBV6-6,TRBD1,TRBJ2-7,.,CASSYGTATYEQYF,TGTGCCAGCAGTTACGGGACAGCCACCTACGAGCAGTACTTC
TRBV25-1,TRBD1,TRBJ2-7,.,CASSEGGTGGEQYF,TGTGCCAGCAGTGAGGGTGGAACAGGGGGCGAGCAGTACTTC
TRBV20-1,.,TRBJ2-7,.,CSARGYEQYF,TGCAGTGCCCGGGGGTACGAGCAGTACTTC
TRBV28,.,TRBJ1-1,.,CASSQGNTEAFF,TGTGCCAGCAGCCAGGGAAACACTGAAGCTTTCTTT
TRBV27,TRBD2,TRBJ2-7,.,CASSPGLAGSSYEQYF,TGTGCCAGCAGTCCCGGACTAGCGGGAAGCTCCTACGAGCAGTACTTC
TRBV11-2,.,TRBJ1-5,.,CASSNQPPRASSNQPQHF,TGTGCCAGCAGCAATCAACCGCCGAGGGCATCGAGCAATCAGCCCCAGCATTTT
TRBV15,TRBD2,TRBJ2-3,.,CATSSGTSGFTDTQYF,TGTGCCACCAGCAGCGGGACTAGCGGTTTCACAGATACGCAGTATTTT
TRBV4-3,.,TRBJ2-1,.,CASSQDITAGDEQFF,TGCGCCAGCAGCCAAGATATAACAGCGGGTGATGAGCAGTTCTTC
TRBV5-4,TRBD1,TRBJ2-5,.,CASSLARGYQETQYF,TGTGCCAGCAGCTTGGCCAGGGGGTACCAAGAGACCCAGTACTTC
TRBV5-4,TRBD2,TRBJ2-7,.,CASSLSGRKHEQYF,TGTGCCAGCAGCTTAAGCGGGAGAAAACACGAGCAGTACTTC
TRBV29-1,TRBD2,TRBJ2-7,.,CSVGGRAGYEQYF,TGCAGCGTTGGTGGGAGGGCCGGCTACGAGCAGTACTTC
TRBV14,.,TRBJ1-1,.,CASSQDSMNTEAFF,TGTGCCAGCAGCCAAGATTCTATGAACACTGAAGCTTTCTTT
TRBV30,TRBD2,TRBJ2-2,.,CAWNLLAGVGTGELFF,TGTGCCTGGAACCTCCTAGCGGGAGTGGGTACCGGGGAGCTGTTTTTT
TRBV7-2,.,TRBJ2-3,.,CASSVSGDTQYF,TGTGCCAGCAGCGTCAGTGGAGATACGCAGTATTTT
TRBV27,.,TRBJ2-7,.,CASSLWGRPYEQYF,TGTGCCAGCAGTTTATGGGGGAGGCCCTACGAGCAGTACTTC
TRBV6-1,.,TRBJ2-7,.,CASSDLVSEQYF,TGTGCCAGCAGTGATCTAGTTAGTGAGCAGTACTTC
TRBV5-1,TRBD2,TRBJ2-3,.,CASSLRTSRDTQYF,TGCGCCAGCAGCTTACGGACTAGCCGAGATACGCAGTATTTT
TRBV19,.,TRBJ1-5,.,CASSVRDTPNQPQHF,TGTGCCAGTAGTGTGAGGGACACCCCCAATCAGCCCCAGCATTTT
TRBV19,.,TRBJ1-5,.,CASSIGSGSGNQPQHF,TGTGCCAGTAGTATAGGCTCAGGGTCCGGCAATCAGCCCCAGCATTTT
TRBV5-1,TRBD2,TRBJ2-1,.,CASSLAGGLAEEQFF,TGCGCCAGCAGCTTGGCCGGGGGACTAGCGGAAGAGCAGTTCTTC
TRBV19,TRBD1,TRBJ2-1,.,CASSDRGRSYNEQFF,TGTGCCAGTAGTGACAGGGGGCGTTCCTACAATGAGCAGTTCTTC